A selection of T cell receptor beta chains follows, all from one sample in a study of cytomegalovirus exposure and HLA in healthy donors. The assay was immunoSEQ multiplex PCR, and TCRdb's table has in-frame clones only and misses some. The sample has roughly 93,000 clones, less than 85% seen once. Sequenced: PBMCs. The receptors were gathered from a male donor in good health and CMV-seronegative. Both conserved end residues are part of each CDR3. The order of the fields is J gene, clone size, V gene, D gene, CDR3 protein, CDR3 DNA. The D gene is left open where the match is weak. Clone size is stated in some rows and not others, as once, few, many or a class when expanded.

>TRBJ1-4|NA|TRBV9|NA
CASSARTRDNEKLFF
TGTGCCAGCAGCGCTCGGACAAGAGATAATGAAAAACTGTTTTTT
>TRBJ2-3|NA|TRBV9|TRBD1
CASSAGTGTDTQYF
TGTGCCAGCAGCGCCGGGACAGGCACAGATACGCAGTATTTT
>TRBJ2-3|NA|TRBV6-5|NA
CASSYGGSTDTQYF
TGTGCCAGCAGTTACGGCGGGAGCACAGATACGCAGTATTTT
>TRBJ2-2|NA|TRBV4-3|TRBD1
CASSHALPGQGSSGELFF
TGCGCCAGCAGCCACGCACTCCCGGGACAGGGATCTTCCGGGGAGCTGTTTTTT
>TRBJ2-1|NA|TRBV4-2|TRBD2
CASSQDLRELPEQFF
TGTGCCAGCAGCCAAGACTTGCGGGAGTTGCCTGAGCAGTTCTTC
>TRBJ1-4|NA|TRBV9|NA
CASSVAGSAEKLFF
TGTGCCAGCAGCGTAGCCGGTAGTGCTGAAAAACTGTTTTTT
>TRBJ1-1|NA|TRBV28|NA
CASSLGGPNTEAFF
TGTGCCAGCAGTTTGGGGGGGCCTAACACTGAAGCTTTCTTT
>TRBJ1-2|once|TRBV7-7|TRBD1
CASRDRGVISDGYTF
TGTGCTAGCAGGGACAGGGGGGTTATTAGCGATGGCTACACCTTC
>TRBJ1-5|NA|TRBV6-1|NA
CASSDWRGTGNQPQHF
TGTGCCAGCAGTGACTGGAGGGGTACAGGCAATCAGCCCCAGCATTTT
>TRBJ2-3|NA|TRBV25-1|NA
CASSEYGGTVITDTQYF
TGTGCCAGCAGTGAATATGGGGGGACGGTGATCACAGATACGCAGTATTTT
>TRBJ2-1|NA|TRBV13|TRBD2
CASRLAGQPHNEQFF
TGTGCCAGCAGACTAGCGGGACAGCCGCACAATGAGCAGTTCTTC
>TRBJ2-7|NA|TRBV27|TRBD1
CASSCPPEQGAVYEQYF
TGTGCCAGCAGTTGCCCACCTGAACAGGGGGCGGTTTACGAGCAGTACTTC
>TRBJ2-7|NA|TRBV11-2|TRBD2
CASSRGDLSYEQYF
TGTGCCAGCAGCCGGGGGGACCTATCCTACGAGCAGTACTTC
>TRBJ1-2|NA|TRBV5-6|NA
CASSLSHLGSGYTF
TGTGCCAGCAGCTTAAGTCACCTTGGTAGCGGCTACACCTTC
>TRBJ1-2|NA|TRBV5-6|TRBD1
CASSYTGVNYGYTF
TGTGCCAGCAGCTACACAGGGGTGAACTATGGCTACACCTTC
>TRBJ2-7|NA|TRBV7-9|NA
CASSPGTGAYEQYF
TGTGCCAGCAGCCCCGGGACGGGGGCCTACGAGCAGTACTTC
>TRBJ2-2|NA|TRBV27|NA
CASKDTGLRNTGELFF
TGTGCCAGCAAAGATACAGGGTTAAGAAACACCGGGGAGCTGTTTTTT
>TRBJ2-3|NA|TRBV27|TRBD1
CASRDRVVDTQYF
TGTGCCTCCAGGGACAGGGTTGTGGATACGCAGTATTTT
>TRBJ1-1|NA|TRBV7-2|NA
CASSLNRGGFEAFF
TGTGCCAGCAGCTTAAATCGTGGCGGGTTTGAAGCTTTCTTT
>TRBJ1-1|NA|TRBV5-4|NA
CASSWGGTDQAFF
TGTGCCAGCAGCTGGGGAGGGACCGATCAAGCTTTCTTT
>TRBJ1-5|NA|TRBV9|TRBD1
CASSVEQGGQPQHF
TGTGCCAGCAGCGTCGAACAGGGGGGCCAGCCCCAGCATTTT
>TRBJ1-5|NA|TRBV5-8|NA
CASSLAGYSNQPQHF
TGTGCCAGCAGCTTGGCAGGTTATAGCAATCAGCCCCAGCATTTT
>TRBJ2-3|few|TRBV5-1|NA
CASRITLGAGDTQYF
TGCGCCAGCAGAATAACTCTGGGGGCAGGAGATACGCAGTATTTT
>TRBJ1-2|NA|TRBV18|NA
CASSPAVGGYTF
TGTGCCAGCTCACCAGCGGTTGGAGGCTACACCTTC
>TRBJ2-5|NA|TRBV4-1|TRBD1
CASSQDDAGGEETQYF
TGCGCCAGCAGCCAAGATGACGCAGGGGGCGAAGAGACCCAGTACTTC
>TRBJ1-1|NA|TRBV7-3|NA
CASSSAGVTTEAFF
TGTGCCAGCAGCTCAGCGGGGGTGACGACTGAAGCTTTCTTT
>TRBJ2-7|NA|TRBV7-8|TRBD1
CASSLSNLGQASSYEQYF
TGTGCCAGCAGCTTGAGTAACCTGGGACAGGCCTCAAGCTACGAGCAGTACTTC
>TRBJ1-2|NA|TRBV9|NA
CASSVGYILGRGMVGYTF
TGTGCCAGCAGCGTAGGTTACATCTTGGGCCGGGGTATGGTTGGCTACACCTTC
>TRBJ2-3|NA|TRBV6-4|NA
CASSPGLTDTQYF
TGTGCCAGCAGCCCCGGACTCACAGATACGCAGTATTTT
>TRBJ2-7|NA|TRBV6-5|TRBD1
CASSYLDRGYEQYF
TGTGCCAGCAGTTACCTGGACAGGGGGTACGAGCAGTACTTC
>TRBJ1-5|few|TRBV5-6|TRBD1
CASSLGVTGTQPQHF
TGTGCCAGCAGCTTGGGGGTGACAGGGACTCAGCCCCAGCATTTT
>TRBJ1-1|NA|TRBV19|NA
CASSITGFGTEAFF
TGTGCCAGTAGTATCACGGGGTTTGGCACTGAAGCTTTCTTT
>TRBJ2-7|NA|TRBV7-2|TRBD1
CASSQQPGQGIYEQYF
TGTGCCAGCAGCCAACAACCGGGACAGGGGATATACGAGCAGTACTTC
>TRBJ2-6|NA|TRBV4-1|NA
CASSRRHSSSGANVLTF
TGCGCCAGCAGCCGCCGACACAGCAGCTCTGGGGCCAACGTCCTGACTTTC
>TRBJ2-1|NA|TRBV5-6|TRBD2
CASSYVTSGRAYNEQFF
TGTGCCAGCAGCTATGTGACTAGCGGGAGGGCCTACAATGAGCAGTTCTTC
>TRBJ2-7|NA|TRBV27|NA
CASSFSLATTSYEQYF
TGTGCCAGCAGTTTTTCTCTTGCGACTACCTCCTACGAGCAGTACTTC
>TRBJ2-7|NA|TRBV5-1|TRBD2
CASRELAMSSYEQYF
TGCGCCAGCAGAGAACTAGCGATGAGCTCCTACGAGCAGTACTTC
>TRBJ1-1|few|TRBV19|NA
CATRRGMNTEAFF
TGTGCCACCCGTAGGGGGATGAACACTGAAGCTTTCTTT
>TRBJ2-6|NA|TRBV27|NA
CASSPTALSGANVLTF
TGTGCCAGCAGCCCGACAGCGCTCTCTGGGGCCAACGTCCTGACTTTC
>TRBJ2-7|NA|TRBV29-1|TRBD2
CSVAVSSGHYEQYF
TGCAGCGTGGCGGTTTCTAGCGGGCACTACGAGCAGTACTTC
>TRBJ1-2|NA|TRBV7-2|TRBD1
CASSFPLRQGSGYTF
TGTGCCAGCAGCTTCCCCTTGCGACAGGGCTCTGGCTACACCTTC
>TRBJ2-5|NA|TRBV5-6|TRBD2
CASSRILAGGPGETQYF
TGTGCCAGCAGCCGAATCCTAGCGGGAGGGCCGGGAGAGACCCAGTACTTC
>TRBJ2-6|NA|TRBV11-2|NA
CASSLAALLTGANVLTF
TGTGCCAGCAGCTTAGCTGCACTCCTAACTGGGGCCAACGTCCTGACTTTC
>TRBJ2-7|NA|TRBV21-1|NA
CASSKIAIYEQYF
TGTGCCAGCAGCAAGATAGCGATTTACGAGCAGTACTTC
>TRBJ2-4|NA|TRBV7-2|TRBD1
CASSQQGARGNIQYF
TGTGCCAGCAGCCAACAGGGGGCCCGGGGAAACATTCAGTACTTC
>TRBJ2-1|few|TRBV27|NA
CASSFGSNEQFF
TGTGCCAGCAGTTTTGGGAGCAATGAGCAGTTCTTC
>TRBJ1-4|NA|TRBV6-1|TRBD1
CASSEAGQGHEKLFF
TGTGCCAGCAGTGAAGCGGGACAGGGGCATGAAAAACTGTTTTTT
>TRBJ2-3|NA|TRBV19|TRBD2
CASSMWTSGRGDTQYF
TGTGCCAGTAGTATGTGGACTAGCGGGAGAGGGGATACGCAGTATTTT
>TRBJ2-3|few|TRBV5-1|NA
CASSLAGVTQYF
TGCGCCAGCAGCTTGGCCGGGGTTACGCAGTATTTT
>TRBJ1-2|NA|TRBV27|TRBD1
CASSFSQGAFGYTF
TGTGCCAGCAGTTTTTCGCAGGGGGCCTTTGGCTACACCTTC
>TRBJ1-6|NA|TRBV6-5|NA
CASSYGGRHLNSPLHF
TGTGCCAGCAGTTACGGTGGAAGACACCTTAATTCACCCCTCCACTTT
>TRBJ1-3|NA|TRBV5-1|TRBD1
CASSRSQGGSGNTIYF
TGCGCCAGCAGCCGATCGCAGGGGGGTTCTGGAAACACCATATATTTT
>TRBJ2-1|once|TRBV6-5|TRBD2
CASRKLAGDSHEQFF
TGTGCCAGCAGGAAACTAGCGGGGGACTCCCATGAGCAGTTCTTC
>TRBJ2-3|NA|TRBV7-2|TRBD2
CASSLGLASDTQYF
TGTGCCAGCAGTCTAGGACTAGCGTCAGATACGCAGTATTTT